The subject of this entry is one T cell receptor beta chain. This sample is part of a study of identifying expanded T cells in peripheral blood. The repertoire was sequenced with immunoSEQ multiplex PCR; TCRdb's copy has only in-frame clones and lacks some. The sample lists around 80,000 clones; 75% to 90% were seen once. V shed 2 bases and J shed 0 bases, with 5 bases lying between them. Germline V gene lookup returns CDR1 SGHRS and CDR2 YFSETQ. The CDR3 consists of 13 residues. The rearrangement links TRBV5-1 to TRBJ1-1; D gene ambiguous. The TCR comes from a person between 18 and 70 years old in good health. The sample comprised blood. Here the CDR3 reads CASSFGMNTEAFF. CDR3 sequence (DNA): TGCGCCAGCAGCTTCGGGATGAACACTGAAGCTTTCTTT.